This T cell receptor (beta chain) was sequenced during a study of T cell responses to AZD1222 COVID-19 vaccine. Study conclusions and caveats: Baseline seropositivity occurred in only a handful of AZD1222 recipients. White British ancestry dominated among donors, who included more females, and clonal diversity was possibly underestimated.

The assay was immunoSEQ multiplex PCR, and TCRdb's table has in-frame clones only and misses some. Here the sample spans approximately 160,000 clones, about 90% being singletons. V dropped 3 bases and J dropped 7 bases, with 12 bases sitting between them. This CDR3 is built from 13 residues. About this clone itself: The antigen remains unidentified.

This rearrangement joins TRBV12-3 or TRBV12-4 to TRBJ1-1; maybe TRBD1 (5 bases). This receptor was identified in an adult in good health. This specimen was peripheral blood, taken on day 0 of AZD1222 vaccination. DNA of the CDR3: TGTGCCAGCAGTTTTGCCGGGGCTCATGAAGCTTTCTTT. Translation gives CASSFAGAHEAFF.